Presented here are 29 T cell receptor beta chains from one specimen sequenced in a study of blood T cells in healthy people across ages. A second about 6 to 12 cycle PCR used barcoded and J-beta primers. TCRdb re-called the 5' RACE reads through MiXCR, storing one row per CDR3 protein. This table has roughly 1,800,000 distinct CDR3 sequences, around 50% appearing once. The sample comprised blood. Receptors originate from a woman in her thirties or forties in good health.

This clonotype has just a few counts. The chain couples TRBV20-1 to TRBJ2-4; 12 bases line up with TRBD2. CDR3 length equals 14 residues. The germline V gene encodes CDR1 DFQATT and CDR2 SNEGSKA (reference sequence). J lost 3 bases, V lost 6 bases, and 3 bases had no gene match. For the CDR3, the DNA is TGCAGTGCCACTAGCGGGGGGAGCAAAAACATTCAGTACTTC. Amino acids: CSATSGGSKNIQYF.

This clonotype was seen more than once but under ten times. The junction does not match germline at one end; this may be a read error. V gene TRBV28 combines with J gene TRBJ1-1; D perhaps matches TRBD1 (5 bases). The CDR3 length is 15 residues. Germline V gene sequence: CDR1 MDHEN, CDR2 SYDVKM. DNA of the CDR3: TGTGCCAGCAGTACTCCTAGGGGATCGAACACGGAAGCTTTCTTT. This gives the protein CASSTPRGSNTEAFF.

CDR3 nucleotide sequence: TGTGCCAGCAGTTTAGAGGTCCAGGGCTACACCTTC. Translated, it gives CASSLEVQGYTF. The chain recombines TRBV12-3 or TRBV12-4 with TRBJ1-2; D ambiguous. This CDR3 is 12 amino acids long. V lost 1 base and J 8 bases, leaving 8 bases between the germline ends.

This chain uses TRBV29-1 with TRBJ2-3, with D hard to call. Trimming cost V 4 bases and J 3 bases, with 5 bases left between them. Germline V lookup: CDR1 SQVTM, CDR2 ANQGSEA. The CDR3 consists of 11 residues. For the CDR3, the DNA is TGCAGCGTTGCTCAGACAGATACGCAGTATTTT. Amino acid sequence: CSVAQTDTQYF.

This clonotype was seen more than once but under ten times. The chain joins TRBV4-3 to TRBJ1-2; D is ambiguous. Germline V gives CDR1 LGHNA, CDR2 YSLEER. Trimming shortened V by 0 bases and J by 3 bases, and 14 bases separated the two germline ends. CDR3 length: 16 residues. This CDR3 reads CASSQDIRLWDYGYTF. DNA of the CDR3: TGCGCCAGCAGCCAAGATATCAGACTTTGGGACTATGGCTACACCTTC.

The J gene is TRBJ1-2, the V gene TRBV15; D remains ambiguous. The CDR3 loop spans 14 amino acids. Germline CDR1 LNHNV, CDR2 YYDKDF (reference sequence). V lost 0 bases and J 8 bases, leaving 13 bases between the germline ends. The CDR3 DNA follows: TGTGCCACCAGCAGAGATGGGAGCTATGGCGGCTACACCTTC. Translating it yields CATSRDGSYGGYTF.

The V and J genes are TRBV12-5 and TRBJ1-1; D not certain. CDR1 and CDR2 from the germline V gene are LGHNT and FRNRAP. Trimming stripped 2 bases from V and 0 bases from J, with 4 bases between. This CDR3 is 13 amino acids long. In DNA, the CDR3 is TGTGCTAGTGGTTTGTCGGTGAACACTGAAGCTTTCTTT. It is translated as CASGLSVNTEAFF.

This clonotype came up a few times. The chain couples TRBV6-1 to TRBJ2-3; D gene uncertain. This CDR3 region has 13 residues. The ends were cut back, 1 base at V and 3 bases at J, with 5 bases in the middle. Germline V lookup: CDR1 MNHNS, CDR2 SASEGT. The CDR3 here is CASSEVDTDTQYF. CDR3 nucleotide sequence: TGTGCCAGCAGTGAAGTTGATACAGATACGCAGTATTTT.

This chain links TRBV20-1 with TRBJ2-1, with a tentative D call TRBD1 (6 bases). CDR1 and CDR2 (germline): DFQATT, SNEGSKA (reference sequence). Trimming shortened V by 2 bases and J by 0 bases, and 11 bases separated the two germline ends. The CDR3 extends over 15 amino acids. In nucleotides, the CDR3 is TGCAGTGCTAGAACAACAGGGAGCTCCTACAATGAGCAGTTCTTC. Its translation is CSARTTGSSYNEQFF.

This clonotype was found a few times. This chain uses TRBV11-2 with TRBJ2-5; 10 bases map to TRBD2. CDR1 and CDR2 (germline): SGHAT, FQNNGV. CDR3 length: 18 residues. V gave up 0 bases and J gave up 5 bases; unmatched junction bases: 12. CDR3 amino acids: CASSLEGTSGAPWETQYF. The CDR3 nucleotides read TGTGCCAGCAGCTTAGAAGGAACTAGCGGGGCCCCCTGGGAGACCCAGTACTTC.

Comment on this clonotype: One end of the junction is discordant with germline, which a read error may explain. V usage is TRBV12-3 or TRBV12-4 and J usage is TRBJ1-5; D is uncertain. The CDR3 runs to 12 residues. CDR3 coding DNA: TGTGCCTGCAGTTCGTCATCTCAGCCCCAGCATTTT. Its translation: CACSSSSQPQHF.

The V and J genes are TRBV9 and TRBJ2-3, with 10 bases fitting TRBD1. The germline gives CDR1 SGDLS, CDR2 YYNGEE. This CDR3 contains 16 residues. V shed 3 bases and J 6 bases; nucleotides not matched to a gene: 10. The CDR3 nucleotides are TGTGCCAGCAGCGAGGACAGGGGGGGCTTCAGGGATACGCAGTATTTT. Protein sequence: CASSEDRGGFRDTQYF.

This clonotype was picked up a small number of times. Here the CDR3 DNA reads TGTGCCAGCAGTGAAGGGTCGCTAGCAAGCACAGATACGCAGTATTTT. Its protein product is CASSEGSLASTDTQYF. V is TRBV2 and J is TRBJ2-3; the D gene is possibly TRBD2 (5 bases). Trimming cost V 1 base and J 0 bases, with 11 bases left between them. The V gene's germline CDR1 is SNHLY and CDR2 FYNNEI. The CDR3 runs to 16 residues.

The chain recombines TRBV27 with TRBJ2-1; TRBD1 might be the D (5 bases). The V end lost 7 bases, the J end lost 3 bases, and 19 bases lay between the germline ends. This CDR3 is built from 16 residues. Germline-derived CDR1 and CDR2 are MNHEY and SMNVEV (reference sequence). CDR3 sequence reads: CASKVPPRADYNEQFF. As DNA, the CDR3 is TGTGCCAGCAAAGTACCCCCCAGGGCGGACTACAATGAGCAGTTCTTC.

The chain is built from TRBV7-9 and TRBJ2-5; no firm D call. CDR3 length: 13 amino acids. The V gene lost 2 bases and the J gene lost 4 bases, with 8 bases spanning the gap. CDR1 is SEHNR, CDR2 FQNEAQ, per germline (reference sequence). DNA of the CDR3: TGTGCCAGCAGCTTACGGTCCGGAGAGACCCAGTACTTC. Amino acid sequence: CASSLRSGETQYF. The complete variable domain, with remaining parts taken from reference TRBV7-9 and TRBJ2-5, reads DTGVSQNPRHKITKRGQNVTFRCDPISEHNRLYWYRQTLGQGPEFLTYFQNEAQLEKSRLLSDRFSAERPKGSFSTLEIQRTEQGDSAMYLCASSLRSGETQYFGPGTRLLVL.

CDR3 coding DNA: TGCAGTGCTAGAGGGCCCGGGGCAGGCTACGAGCAGTACTTC. It translates to CSARGPGAGYEQYF. The chain links TRBV20-1 to TRBJ2-7; D tentatively reads TRBD1 or TRBD2 (5 bases each). The CDR3 runs 14 residues. Germline CDR1 and CDR2: DFQATT and SNEGSKA (reference sequence). Trimming removed 1 base at V and 3 bases at J, with 13 bases between.

The chain couples TRBV20-1 to TRBJ2-7; D not certain. CDR3 size: 13 residues. CDR1 and CDR2 from the germline V gene are DFQATT and SNEGSKA (reference sequence). The V gene lost 0 bases and the J gene lost 3 bases, with 9 bases spanning the gap. The CDR3 DNA reads TGCAGTGCTAGAGACCCGTACAGCTACGAGCAGTACTTC. This codes for CSARDPYSYEQYF.

This sequence joins TRBV7-6 and TRBJ2-5, with 7 bases fitting TRBD2. With 4 bases clipped from V and 2 bases from J, the junction kept 13 bases outside the gene matches. The CDR3 runs 17 residues. Looked up from germline, CDR1 is SGHVS and CDR2 is FNYEAQ. DNA of the CDR3: TGTGCCAGCAGCTCCGACTGGAGCGGGCGGGGGCAAGAGACCCAGTACTTC. It encodes CASSSDWSGRGQETQYF.

This chain links TRBV7-3 with TRBJ1-1, with 7 bases matching TRBD1. J was trimmed by 6 bases and V by 4 bases; bases with no gene match: 8. The CDR3 length is 14 residues. The V gene's germline CDR1 is SGHTA and CDR2 FQGTGA. The CDR3 nucleotides read TGTGCCAGCAGCTCATCGGCCGGGACAGCTGAAGCTTTCTTT. Its protein is CASSSSAGTAEAFF.

In this sample, this clonotype turned up a few times. V gene TRBV7-2 combines with J gene TRBJ2-5; no reliable D call. The CDR3 is made up of 13 amino acids. Looked up from germline, CDR1 is SGHTA and CDR2 is FQGNSA. V lost 1 base and J 6 bases, leaving 9 bases between the germline ends. This CDR3 reads CASSLGSRQTQYF. The CDR3 coding sequence is TGTGCCAGCAGCTTAGGGTCCCGACAGACCCAGTACTTC.

The chain's CDR3 is CASSEPTGVGYNEQFF. The CDR3 coding sequence is TGTGCCAGCAGCGAGCCTACAGGGGTGGGCTACAATGAGCAGTTCTTC. This chain links TRBV28 with TRBJ2-1; 7 bases fit TRBD1. Germline lookup yields CDR1 MDHEN and CDR2 SYDVKM. The CDR3 runs to 16 residues. Trimming cost V 6 bases and J 3 bases; bases outside gene matches: 11.

The J gene is TRBJ2-3, the V gene TRBV4-2; 8 bases agree with TRBD2. The germline CDR1 and CDR2 sequences are LGHNA and YNFKEQ. CDR3 size: 16 residues. J was trimmed by 1 base and V by 4 bases; bases with no gene match: 7. The DNA of the CDR3 is TGTGCCAGCAGCCGTTTTTCCGGGGGGGGCACAGATACGCAGTATTTT. Translated: CASSRFSGGGTDTQYF.

This sequence joins TRBV12-5 and TRBJ2-3, with 9 bases lining up with TRBD1. Unmatched junction bases numbered 8, after V lost 7 bases and J lost 3 bases. Germline V CDR1 and CDR2: LGHNT, FRNRAP. The CDR3 has 15 residues. The CDR3 region is CASVFTGGGTDTQYF. The CDR3, as DNA: TGTGCTAGTGTCTTCACAGGGGGCGGAACAGATACGCAGTATTTT.

CDR3: CSASAGARYQETQYF. The CDR3 nucleotides read TGCAGTGCTAGTGCGGGGGCACGATACCAAGAGACCCAGTACTTC. The J gene is TRBJ2-5, the V gene TRBV20-1; a weak D match, TRBD2 (7 bases). Trimming shortened V by 3 bases and J by 0 bases, and 14 bases separated the two germline ends. Per the germline V gene, CDR1 is DFQATT and CDR2 is SNEGSKA (reference sequence). This CDR3 has 15 amino acids.

This clonotype was observed at least ten times. The chain recombines TRBV29-1 with TRBJ2-6, with a weak D call TRBD1 (5 bases). CDR1 and CDR2 from the germline V gene are SQVTM and ANQGSEA. The CDR3 is 14 residues long. The V end was cut by 2 bases, the J end by 2 bases, with 7 bases between. This CDR3 reads CSVEQGPGANVLTF. The CDR3 bases are TGCAGCGTTGAACAGGGCCCTGGGGCCAACGTCCTGACTTTC.

V and J are TRBV6-2 or TRBV6-3 and TRBJ1-2, with D hard to call. CDR1 and CDR2 from the germline V gene are MNHEY and SVGEGT. This CDR3 contains 14 residues. Trimming removed 6 bases from V and 4 bases from J, with 15 bases in between. The CDR3 here is CASRDPSPGYGYTF. For the CDR3, the DNA is TGTGCCAGCAGAGACCCAAGCCCGGGCTATGGCTACACCTTC.

V is TRBV15 and J is TRBJ1-4; 10 nucleotides line up with TRBD1. Trimming cost V 2 bases and J 7 bases; bases outside gene matches: 4. CDR1 and CDR2 from the germline V gene are LNHNV and YYDKDF (reference sequence). This CDR3 comprises 15 residues. CDR3 in amino acids: CATSRSRDRGEKLFF. The CDR3 bases are TGTGCCACCAGCAGAAGCCGGGACAGGGGTGAAAAACTGTTTTTT.

For this clonotype: Germline and junction disagree at one end, which may indicate a read error. The chain recombines TRBV4-3 with TRBJ2-7; 9 positions agree with TRBD1. Germline loops: CDR1 LGHNA, CDR2 YSLEER. CDR3 length: 17 residues. The CDR3: CASSQDLDRGISHEQYF. In DNA form, the CDR3 reads TGCGCCAGCAGCCAAGATCTGGACAGGGGAATCTCCCACGAGCAGTACTTC.

V and J are TRBV6-5 and TRBJ2-4; D perhaps matches TRBD1 (5 bases). The J call may be wrong; the DNA end is better matched by TRBJ2-5. Germline assignment: CDR1 MNHEY and CDR2 SVGAGI. The CDR3 has 14 amino acids. Here the CDR3 reads CASSYSRQSETQYF. CDR3 coding DNA: TGTGCCAGCAGTTACTCCCGACAGAGTGAGACCCAGTACTTC.